Listed here are 11 T cell receptor beta chains from one sample, sequenced in a study of blood T cell repertoires in COVID-19. TCRdb's table, derived via immunoSEQ multiplex PCR, lists solely in-frame clones and lacks some. The table records approximately 250,000 clones, 65% to 85% of them present only once. Sequences were obtained from peripheral blood. The receptor set was obtained from a middle-aged woman who had recovered from COVID-19.

This sequence joins TRBV7-2 and TRBJ2-7; 7 bases fit TRBD1. J lost 5 bases, V lost 5 bases, and 9 bases had no gene match. The CDR3 contains 14 residues. From germline, CDR1 is SGHTA and CDR2 FQGNSA. The CDR3 protein is CASSQQGNKDEQYF. The CDR3 bases are TGTGCCAGCAGCCAACAGGGGAATAAGGACGAGCAGTACTTC.

On this clone itself: One junction end disagrees with the germline gene, perhaps due to a read error. This sequence joins TRBV10-3 and TRBJ2-3; TRBD1 might be the D (5 bases). This CDR3 is built from 12 residues. The germline CDR1 and CDR2 sequences are ENHRY and SYGVKD. CDR3 sequence (DNA): TGTGCCATCCGCTCGGACACAAATACGCAGTATTTT. Translated: CAIRSDTNTQYF.

V is TRBV19 and J is TRBJ1-1; D is unresolved. The V end was cut by 5 bases, the J end by 0 bases, with 10 bases between. The germline gives CDR1 LNHDA, CDR2 SQIVND (reference sequence). This CDR3 has 14 residues. CDR3 loop: CASSAGGMNTEAFF. CDR3 DNA sequence: TGTGCCAGTAGTGCTGGCGGAATGAACACTGAAGCTTTCTTT.

This chain uses TRBV11-3 with TRBJ1-4; 9 nucleotides agree with TRBD1. Germline assignment: CDR1 SGHNT and CDR2 YENEEA. With 5 bases clipped from V and 8 bases from J, the junction kept 6 bases outside the gene matches. The length of the CDR3 is 14 residues. In DNA, the CDR3 is TGTGCCAGCAGCGCCACAGGGGGCAGGGAAAAACTGTTTTTT. This gives the protein CASSATGGREKLFF.

The chain employs TRBV10-3 and TRBJ2-3, with a possible D match to TRBD1 (8 bases). Germline CDR1 is ENHRY and CDR2 is SYGVKD. V lost 6 bases, J lost 3 bases, and 16 bases lay in between. The CDR3 extends over 15 amino acids. The CDR3 reads CAISVDRGGTDTQYF. CDR3 in DNA: TGTGCCATCAGCGTTGACAGGGGAGGGACAGATACGCAGTATTTT.

The chain recombines TRBV29-1 with TRBJ2-2, with a tentative D call TRBD2 (6 bases). Between the trimmed V and J ends, which lost 1 base and 6 bases, there was a span of 6 bases. CDR3 length: 12 residues. Germline values: CDR1 SQVTM, CDR2 ANQGSEA. The DNA of the CDR3 is TGCAGCGTTGAAGGGGGGGCCGGGGAGCTGTTTTTT. This translates into CSVEGGAGELFF.

CDR3 in DNA: TGTGCCAGCAGCCAAGGACTGGACAATGAGCAGTTCTTC. It is translated as CASSQGLDNEQFF. V gene TRBV14 combines with J gene TRBJ2-1; the D is unclear. V lost 1 base and J 5 bases, leaving 6 bases between the germline ends. The CDR3 has 13 residues. CDR1 is SGHDN, CDR2 FVKESK, per germline. Filled out from reference TRBV14 and TRBJ2-1, the complete variable domain reads EAGVTQFPSHSVIEKGQTVTLRCDPISGHDNLYWYRRVMGKEIKFLLHFVKESKQDESGMPNNRFLAERTGGTYSTLKVQPAELEDSGVYFCASSQGLDNEQFFGPGTRLTVL.

This clone appeared a few times. The rearrangement links TRBV28 to TRBJ1-5; 12 nucleotides line up with TRBD1. The trim removed 6 bases at V and 4 bases at J, leaving 4 bases unmatched. There are 15 residues in the CDR3. Germline CDR1 MDHEN, CDR2 SYDVKM. CDR3 coding DNA: TGTGCCAGCAGGGGGACAGGGGGCGTAAATCAGCCCCAGCATTTT. Translated: CASRGTGGVNQPQHF. The full variable domain, its missing parts supplied by reference TRBV28 and TRBJ1-5, is DVKVTQSSRYLVKRTGEKVFLECVQDMDHENMFWYRQDPGLGLRLIYFSYDVKMKEKGDIPEGYSVSREKKERFSLILESASTNQTSMYLCASRGTGGVNQPQHFGDGTRLSIL.

In this sample, this clone turned up a few times. The CDR3 DNA sequence: TGTGCCAGCAGTCGGACCGGGACTAGCGGGGGGGCAGATACGCAGTATTTT. Protein: CASSRTGTSGGADTQYF. The chain couples TRBV27 to TRBJ2-3; 16 nucleotides agree with TRBD2. After removal of 5 bases from V and 4 bases from J, the junction contained 6 bases not matched to a gene. The germline gives CDR1 MNHEY, CDR2 SMNVEV (reference sequence). The CDR3 is made up of 17 amino acids.

The rearrangement joins TRBV7-8 to TRBJ2-7; D may be TRBD1 (6 bases). Germline CDR1 SGHVS, CDR2 FQNEAQ. Trimming took off 3 bases at V and 7 bases at J, with 16 bases between the two ends. There are 14 residues in the CDR3. CDR3 nucleotides: TGTGCCAGCAGCTTCCGGACAGAGTCTCGAGAGCAGTACTTC. It translates to CASSFRTESREQYF.

This clone was recorded only once. The rearrangement joins TRBV18 to TRBJ1-2; 7 bases align to TRBD1. Trimming cost V 3 bases and J 7 bases; bases outside gene matches: 8. There are 14 residues in the CDR3. Germline CDR1 KGHSH, CDR2 LQKENI. The CDR3 region is CASSPQGTAGGYTF. CDR3 coding DNA: TGTGCCAGCTCACCCCAGGGGACAGCTGGTGGCTACACCTTC.